This entry lists 20 T cell receptor beta chains sequenced from one sample in a study of T cells of healthy individuals. TCRdb fed the 5' RACE reads into MiXCR, producing one record per CDR3 protein. The sample lists 45,000 to 60,000 distinct CDR3 sequences, roughly 14% occurring once. The receptors derive from a human donor in good health.

This clonotype was detected a few times. The rearrangement uses TRBV4-3 and TRBJ2-7; the D is unclear. The germline V gene has CDR1 LGHNA and CDR2 YSLEER. This CDR3 spans 14 amino acids. Between the trimmed V and J ends, which lost 4 bases and 0 bases, there was a span of 10 bases. CDR3 protein: CASSRMTSSYEQYF. In DNA form, the CDR3 reads TGCGCCAGCAGCCGGATGACGAGCTCCTACGAGCAGTACTTC.

This clonotype has just a few counts. Written as DNA, the CDR3 is TGTGCCAGCAGCGCGGAGGGAAGAAGCTCCTACGAGCAGTACTTC. It translates to CASSAEGRSSYEQYF. The chain recombines TRBV7-8 with TRBJ2-7, with D possibly being TRBD2 (6 bases). The V gene lost 5 bases and the J gene lost 0 bases, with 14 bases spanning the gap. The germline gives CDR1 SGHVS, CDR2 FQNEAQ. The CDR3 extends over 15 amino acids.

The chain has TRBV4-3 and TRBJ2-3, with 9 bases that match TRBD2. The CDR3 loop spans 16 amino acids. CDR1 and CDR2 from the germline V gene are LGHNA and YSLEER. The V and J ends lost 1 base and 3 bases, in that order; junction bases with no gene match: 5. The CDR3 DNA follows: TGCGCCAGCAGCCAAGGATGGACTAGCGCGACAGATACGCAGTATTTT. Translating gives CASSQGWTSATDTQYF.

To note about this clonotype: One junction end disagrees with the germline gene, perhaps due to a read error. This chain joins TRBV12-3 or TRBV12-4 and TRBJ1-1; D uncertain. The CDR3 spans 13 residues. The chain's CDR3 is CASSTFLNTVAFF. Here the CDR3 DNA reads TGTGCCAGCAGCACATTCTTGAACACTGTAGCTTTCTTT.

V gene TRBV5-1 combines with J gene TRBJ1-4; TRBD1 might be the D (5 bases). V shed 3 bases and J shed 6 bases, with 12 bases lying between them. The CDR3 is 14 residues long. Germline CDR1 is SGHRS and CDR2 is YFSETQ. CDR3 sequence reads: CASSSGGFHEKLFF. CDR3 DNA: TGCGCCAGCAGCTCGGGGGGGTTCCATGAAAAACTGTTTTTT.

This clonotype is classed as medium-sized. The J gene is TRBJ2-7, the V gene TRBV5-6, with D uncertain. The CDR3 contains 15 residues. Trimming pared 1 base from V and 1 base from J, leaving 12 bases between. CDR1 is SGHDT, CDR2 YYEEEE, per germline. Here the CDR3 DNA reads TGTGCCAGCAGCTTGACCGCCGGCCGATCCTACGAGCAGTACTTC. It specifies CASSLTAGRSYEQYF.

This clonotype occurred many times. The V gene is TRBV7-2, the J gene TRBJ2-1; D is possibly TRBD2 (6 bases). With 3 bases removed from V and 1 base from J, the gap between germline ends came to 10 bases. This CDR3 is 15 amino acids long. Per germline, CDR1 SGHTA and CDR2 FQGNSA. As DNA, the CDR3 is TGTGCCAGCAGCTTGGGGGGTGCGTCCTACAATGAGCAGTTCTTC. This gives the protein CASSLGGASYNEQFF.

This clonotype was seen ten or more times. The rearrangement uses TRBV6-2 or TRBV6-3 and TRBJ2-7; the D gene is possibly TRBD1 (6 bases). Germline V gene sequence: CDR1 MNHEY, CDR2 SVGEGT. This CDR3 comprises 14 residues. V was clipped by 2 bases and J by 3 bases, with 11 bases between them. In nucleotides, the CDR3 is TGTGCCAGCAGTTACCGACAGGCCCACTACGAGCAGTACTTC. Protein product: CASSYRQAHYEQYF.

A few counts support this clonotype. One end of the junction varies from germline; a read error may be responsible. The chain combines TRBV6-1 with TRBJ1-5; a weak D match, TRBD1 (6 bases). The CDR3 runs 16 residues. Germline CDR1 and CDR2: MNHNS and SASEGT. The CDR3 nucleotides read TGTGCCAGCAGAGAAGGGTCCAGGGGATTCAATCAGCCCCAGCATTTT. It codes for CASREGSRGFNQPQHF.

The V call is TRBV7-2, the J call TRBJ2-1, with 7 bases lining up with TRBD1. This CDR3 has 15 amino acids. The V gene end was trimmed by 2 bases and the J gene end by 5 bases; junction bases not matched to a gene: 6. Germline V gene data show CDR1 as SGHTA and CDR2 as FQGNSA. DNA for the CDR3: TGTGCCAGCAGCTTAAAAGGGACAGACCACAATGAGCAGTTCTTC. It yields the protein CASSLKGTDHNEQFF.

The chain carries TRBV7-9 and TRBJ2-3, with 13 bases lining up with TRBD2. The CDR3 loop spans 16 amino acids. The junction had 2 bases not matched to a gene; V was cut back by 3 bases and J by 2 bases. Germline assignment: CDR1 SEHNR and CDR2 FQNEAQ (reference sequence). CDR3 sequence: CASSLTSGRITDTQYF. The CDR3 DNA follows: TGTGCCAGCAGCTTGACTAGCGGGAGGATCACAGATACGCAGTATTTT.

This clonotype was found many times. The V and J genes are TRBV10-3 and TRBJ2-1; the match to TRBD2 covers 10 bases. J gave up 2 bases and V 9 bases, and 7 bases lay outside the gene matches. The CDR3 is made up of 15 amino acids. Germline V lookup: CDR1 ENHRY, CDR2 SYGVKD. The CDR3 sequence is CAIRASGGTYNEQFF. The CDR3 DNA reads as TGTGCCATAAGAGCTAGCGGGGGCACCTACAATGAGCAGTTCTTC.

On this clonotype: This may arise from a read error, as a much more abundant clone is one base away. The chain couples TRBV3-1 to TRBJ1-2; TRBD1 matches at 7 bases. Germline assignment: CDR1 LGHDT and CDR2 YNNKEL (reference sequence). The CDR3 extends over 14 amino acids. The CDR3 DNA follows: TGTGCCAGCAGCCACCAGACAGGGCTCGGCGGCTACAACTTC. Translation gives CASSHQTGLGGYNF.

This chain links TRBV5-1 with TRBJ2-1; tentative D call: TRBD1 (6 bases). Looked up from germline, CDR1 is SGHRS and CDR2 is YFSETQ. Trimming took off 6 bases at V and 9 bases at J, with 22 bases between the two ends. This CDR3 is 15 amino acids long. The CDR3 DNA follows: TGCGCCAGCACCTCAGGGGAGTCCCTACGGGCTGAGCAGTTCTTC. Protein sequence: CASTSGESLRAEQFF. The whole variable domain, remainder taken from reference TRBV5-1 and TRBJ2-1, is KAGVTQTPRYLIKTRGQQVTLSCSPISGHRSVSWYQQTPGQGLQFLFEYFSETQRNKGNFPGRFSGRQFSNSRSEMNVSTLELGDSALYLCASTSGESLRAEQFFGPGTRLTVL.

This clonotype has a handful of counts. V and J are TRBV5-1 and TRBJ1-1; D may be TRBD1 (6 bases). Trimming left V 5 bases short and J 7 bases short, with 15 bases between. CDR3 length: 13 residues. Germline CDR1 SGHRS, CDR2 YFSETQ. The CDR3, as DNA: TGCGCCAGCAGTTTAGATGGGGACAATGAAGCTTTCTTT. Amino acid sequence: CASSLDGDNEAFF.

The genes are TRBV7-2 and TRBJ2-4; D possibly corresponds to TRBD1 (5 bases). The V end lost 5 bases, the J end lost 2 bases, and 10 bases lay between the germline ends. In germline, CDR1 is SGHTA, CDR2 FQGNSA. This CDR3 comprises 14 residues. The chain's CDR3 is CASSPGLTKNIQYF. Written as DNA, the CDR3 is TGTGCCAGCAGCCCAGGGTTAACCAAAAACATTCAGTACTTC.

V is TRBV23-1 and J is TRBJ2-1; 7 nucleotides line up with TRBD1. TRBV23-1 is given ORF status, its function remaining uncertain. V lost 0 bases and J lost 5; bases outside the gene matches: 28. CDR3 length: 23 amino acids. The CDR3 region is CASSQSKVGDSRCGLNPDNEQFF. The CDR3 nucleotides read TGCGCCAGCAGTCAATCGAAGGTGGGGGACAGTAGATGCGGACTCAACCCGGACAATGAGCAGTTCTTC.

This clonotype has more than one count but fewer than ten. V gene TRBV12-3 or TRBV12-4 combines with J gene TRBJ1-4; 7 bases fit TRBD1. This CDR3 has 18 residues. Losses at the gene ends were 3 bases for V and 0 bases for J; bases not matched to a gene: 10. CDR3 in amino acids: CASSFTRDSLATNEKLFF. The CDR3 region has the DNA TGTGCCAGCAGTTTCACCCGGGACAGCCTTGCAACTAATGAAAAACTGTTTTTT.

The sample holds many counts of this clonotype. This rearrangement joins TRBV9 to TRBJ2-3, with D hard to call. Trimming cost V 0 bases and J 0 bases, with 8 bases left between them. The germline CDR1 and CDR2 sequences are SGDLS and YYNGEE. This CDR3 spans 15 amino acids. CDR3 DNA: TGTGCCAGCAGCGTAGGGAGCGTAAGCACAGATACGCAGTATTTT. Translating it yields CASSVGSVSTDTQYF.

This clonotype was recorded many times. This rearrangement joins TRBV7-9 to TRBJ2-7, with D uncertain. Germline V gene data show CDR1 as SEHNR and CDR2 as FQNEAQ (reference sequence). The CDR3 spans 11 residues. V dropped 3 bases and J dropped 3 bases, with 3 bases sitting between them. CDR3: CASSFNYEQYF. The CDR3 DNA follows: TGTGCCAGCAGCTTTAACTACGAGCAGTACTTC.